Listed below are T cell receptor beta chains from one sample, sequenced in a study of shared clonotypes between healthy human individuals. Repertoires were generated with immunoSEQ multiplex PCR, while TCRdb's copy carries only in-frame clones and drops some. The repertoire holds about 2.3 million clones, with roughly 93% as singletons. Sequenced sample: naive CD4+ T cells from PBMCs. Every receptor here comes from a young man in good health. Some clones in this sample may be carry-over from other donors' samples. CDR3s include the opening cysteine and the closing phenylalanine or tryptophan. Fields, in order: V gene, CDR3 length, J gene, D gene, clone size, CDR3 DNA, CDR3 protein. A D gene is named only where the DNA matches it firmly. Only part of the rows carry a size: once, few, many, or a class if the clone is expanded.

TRBV28	12	TRBJ2-7	-	-	TGTGCCAGCAGTATTAGGAGGCACGAGCAGTACTTC	CASSIRRHEQYF
TRBV5-4	14	TRBJ2-2	-	-	TGTGCCAGCAGCATGACAGGCGGCACCGGGGAGCTGTTTTTT	CASSMTGGTGELFF
TRBV27	15	TRBJ1-2	-	-	TGTGCCAGCAGGTCCCTCGGGGGGCCAAACTATGGCTACACCTTC	CASRSLGGPNYGYTF
TRBV28	16	TRBJ2-1	-	-	TGTGCCAGCAGTTCCCCGGGTAGGGGGGCGAGGATTGAGCAGTTCTTC	CASSSPGRGARIEQFF
TRBV29-1	11	TRBJ1-1	-	once	TGCAGCGTTCGAGAGAACACTGAAGCTTTCTTT	CSVRENTEAFF
TRBV19	18	TRBJ2-3	-	-	TGTGCCAGTAGTCATCGGGCAGGGCGAGGGGATGGCACAGATACGCAGTATTTT	CASSHRAGRGDGTDTQYF
TRBV5-1	16	TRBJ2-1	TRBD2	-	TGCGCCAGCAGGGGAGGAGGGACTAGCGGGAGCTCTGAGCAGTTCTTC	CASRGGGTSGSSEQFF
TRBV18	16	TRBJ1-3	TRBD1	-	TGTGCCAGCTCGAACCAGGGGGCAAGTGGTGGAAACACCATATATTTT	CASSNQGASGGNTIYF
TRBV7-3	13	TRBJ2-1	TRBD2	few	TGTGCCAGCAGCTTAATGGCGGGAGTTGAGCAGTTCTTC	CASSLMAGVEQFF
TRBV29-1	14	TRBJ2-1	-	-	TGCAGCGCTGGAGCGGCTCCAACCTACAATGAGCAGTTCTTC	CSAGAAPTYNEQFF
TRBV2	15	TRBJ1-5	-	-	TGTGCCAGCAGTGGGAGACAGGTTCCCGATCAGCCCCAGCATTTT	CASSGRQVPDQPQHF
TRBV7-6	17	TRBJ2-1	-	once	TGTGCCAGCAGCTTAGTGTCTGTCGGGCTAGCCAGGAATGAGCAGTTCTTC	CASSLVSVGLARNEQFF
TRBV5-6	16	TRBJ2-5	-	-	TGTGCCAGCAGCTTACTGACGGACCGTTTCGGAGAGACCCAGTACTTC	CASSLLTDRFGETQYF
TRBV5-6	13	TRBJ1-1	-	-	TGTGCCAGCAGCTTGTTCAGGGGAACTGAAGCTTTCTTT	CASSLFRGTEAFF
TRBV4-2	15	TRBJ1-4	-	-	TGTGCCAGCAGCCAAGATCTGGGGATGAATGAAAAACTGTTTTTT	CASSQDLGMNEKLFF
TRBV6-5	15	TRBJ2-7	TRBD1	-	TGTGCCAGCAGTTGGACAGGGGGATTAACGTACGAGCAGTACTTC	CASSWTGGLTYEQYF
TRBV11-2	17	TRBJ2-5	-	-	TGTGCCAGCAGCTTAATTTTGGCTTCCCCGGTACAGGAGACCCAGTACTTC	CASSLILASPVQETQYF